Ten or more counts support the clone carrying this T cell receptor beta chain. This record belongs to a study of human T cells and chemical hapten exposure. Stated time point: patch test 1, 2 weeks after DPC sensitization. The sample's treatment: therapeutic diphenylcyclopropenone sensitization with weekly scalp DPC. TCRdb redid the calling of the RACE reads with MiXCR, one entry per CDR3 protein. The table shows fewer than 500,000 distinct CDR3 sequences, with roughly 5% occurring only once. The origin of this receptor is a woman aged 50 to 65 with alopecia areata. Some clones in this sample may be carry-over from other donors' samples. This specimen consisted of whole blood, obtained in connection with sensitization to the hapten diphenylcyclopropenone (DPC).

The CDR3 loop is CSAREARVSPLHF. As DNA, the CDR3 is TGCAGTGCTAGGGAGGCTAGAGTCTCACCCCTCCACTTT. The V gene is TRBV20-1, the J gene TRBJ1-6; D not resolved. The CDR3 consists of 13 residues. Germline CDR1 is DFQATT and CDR2 is SNEGSKA (reference sequence). Trimming removed 3 bases at V and 10 bases at J, with 13 bases between.